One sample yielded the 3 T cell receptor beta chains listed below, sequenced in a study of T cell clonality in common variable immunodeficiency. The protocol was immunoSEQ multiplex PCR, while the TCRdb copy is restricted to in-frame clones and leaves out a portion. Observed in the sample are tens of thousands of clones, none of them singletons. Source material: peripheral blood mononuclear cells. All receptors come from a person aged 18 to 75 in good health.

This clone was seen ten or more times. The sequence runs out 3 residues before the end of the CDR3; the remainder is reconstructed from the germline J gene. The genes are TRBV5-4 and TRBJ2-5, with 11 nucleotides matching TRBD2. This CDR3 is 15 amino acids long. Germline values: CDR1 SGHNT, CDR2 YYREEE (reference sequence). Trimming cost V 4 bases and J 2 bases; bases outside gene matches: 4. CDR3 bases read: TGTGCCAGCAGCCGCGGACTAGCGGGTCAAGAGACC. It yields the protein CASSRGLAGQET. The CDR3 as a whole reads CASSRGLAGQETQYF.

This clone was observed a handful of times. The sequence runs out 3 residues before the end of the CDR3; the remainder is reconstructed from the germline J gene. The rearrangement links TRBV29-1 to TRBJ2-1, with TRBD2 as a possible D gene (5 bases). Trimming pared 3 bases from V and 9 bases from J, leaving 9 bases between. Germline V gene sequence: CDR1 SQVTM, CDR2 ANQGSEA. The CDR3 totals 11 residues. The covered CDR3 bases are TGCAGCGTTGACCCGACTACTGAG. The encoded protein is CSVDPTTE. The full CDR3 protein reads CSVDPTTEQFF.

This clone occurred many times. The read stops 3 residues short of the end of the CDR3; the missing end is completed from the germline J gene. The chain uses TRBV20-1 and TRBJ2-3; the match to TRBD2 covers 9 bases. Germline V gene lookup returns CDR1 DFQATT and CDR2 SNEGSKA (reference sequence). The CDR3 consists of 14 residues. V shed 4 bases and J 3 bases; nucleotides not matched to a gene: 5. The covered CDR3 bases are TGCAGTGCTAAAGCGGGAGGAACAACAGATACG. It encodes CSAKAGGTTDT. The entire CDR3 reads CSAKAGGTTDTQYF.